This entry features one TCR beta chain sequence. Its antigen remains unidentified. Base qualities were left out, and no much larger clone turns up one base away. The sample's time point label, decoded: about 28 days (+/-7) after the second vaccine dose. Because spike-specific TCR depth and breadth did not differ between the two schedules, AZD1222 recipients who got a second dose at roughly 4 weeks were pooled with those who got a second dose at roughly 12 weeks. Samples from vaccinated people were obtained from the UK trials COV001 and COV002, which included a single-blind randomized controlled phase 2/3 trial of AZD1222 (ChAdOx1 nCoV-19) in healthy adults. For TCRbeta chain sequencing, PBMC samples were collected from trial participants at day 0 and at day 28 after the second dose. The CDR3 regions of human TCRbeta chains were analyzed by immunosequencing. Processing in the source paper ran as follows. Repertoire TCRs were matched against a reference library of SARS-CoV-2-specific TCRs generated with the MIRA antigen-specificity platform. Breadth meant the fraction of unique TCRs that were SARS-CoV-2-associated, whereas depth meant the fraction of total T cells that were SARS-CoV-2-associated. Using the MIRA data, every spike-specific TCR was mapped to the spike region that the TCR reacted to and assigned to either a CD4 or a CD8 class. Log10-transformed breadth and depth values were compared by one-way ANOVA with Sidak's multiple comparisons tests. This immuneACCESS table, as held by TCRdb, lists in-frame sequences with V and J called but not all clones. Of the missing ones, under half trace to an unresolved V gene in checked studies; the others have no known cause. V, J and clone size were drawn from that table, and D and trimming were deduced from the DNA. The sample table records fewer than 130,000 clones; roughly 89% of these occur just once. Jointly, the top ten make up approximately 15% of the sample.

Via the germline V gene, CDR1 is SQVTM and CDR2 ANQGSEA. CDR3 length: 15 amino acids, cysteine to phenylalanine. CDR3 DNA is the only sequence kept; it has 45 bases, read in frame from the first base. From V the trimming removes 4 bases and from J it removes 5 bases, while the gene matches leave 9 bases of the junction unaccounted for. This sample was included in a study of T cell responses to AZD1222 COVID-19 vaccine listed by TCRdb under 2021. Looking at the study overall: TCR sequencing was performed for over 230 trial participants, of whom about 210 were given two doses of AZD1222 and roughly 25 were given two doses of MenACWY control vaccine. Trial participants were enrolled into age subgroups of 18-55, 56-69 and 70-plus years, which contained about 150, 27 and 61 TCR-sequenced participants, respectively. Overall study results and their limits: Participants were mostly white British, with more females than males. The authors suggested clonal diversity may have been underestimated. Conclusions about previously exposed vaccinees are limited, since just a handful of AZD1222 recipients were seropositive for SARS-CoV-2 at baseline. CD4 TCRs associated with the vaccine covered the entire spike protein, and the dominant responses were in regions 160-218 and 743-854. Because no samples from the day 14 peak response were available, repertoires could be characterized only after the peak T cell response. Spike-specific TCR breadth and depth rose significantly after two AZD1222 doses compared with day 0 and with MenACWY recipients. Epitopes outside the regions mutated in the B.1.351 and B.1.1.7 variants were reportedly recognized by nearly half of the unique spike-specific TCRs. In the small 56-69-year group, the increase in depth fell short of significance, most likely because of low power.

This chain is built from TRBV29-1 and TRBJ2-2; 8 middle bases align to TRBD2. The source material was peripheral blood, sampled 28 days after the second AZD1222 dose. The receptor comes from an adult who received the AZD1222 COVID-19 vaccine. The CDR3 reads as follows: CSVGGSGSYTGELFF. At the DNA level, the sequence is TGCAGCGTTGGGGGGAGCGGGAGTTATACCGGGGAGCTGTTTTTT.